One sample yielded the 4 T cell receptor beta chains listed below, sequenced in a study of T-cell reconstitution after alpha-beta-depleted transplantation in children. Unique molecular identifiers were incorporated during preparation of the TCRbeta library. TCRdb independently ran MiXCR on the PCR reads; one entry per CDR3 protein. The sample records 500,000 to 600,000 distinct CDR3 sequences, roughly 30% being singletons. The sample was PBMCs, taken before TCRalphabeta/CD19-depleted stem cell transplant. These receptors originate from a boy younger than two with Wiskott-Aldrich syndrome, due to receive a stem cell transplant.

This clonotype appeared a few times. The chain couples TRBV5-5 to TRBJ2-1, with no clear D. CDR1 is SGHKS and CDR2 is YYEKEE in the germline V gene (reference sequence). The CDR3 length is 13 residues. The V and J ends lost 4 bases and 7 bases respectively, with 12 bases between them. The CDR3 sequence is CASSLRGGNEQFF. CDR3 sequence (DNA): TGTGCCAGCAGCCTCCGAGGTGGGAATGAGCAGTTCTTC.

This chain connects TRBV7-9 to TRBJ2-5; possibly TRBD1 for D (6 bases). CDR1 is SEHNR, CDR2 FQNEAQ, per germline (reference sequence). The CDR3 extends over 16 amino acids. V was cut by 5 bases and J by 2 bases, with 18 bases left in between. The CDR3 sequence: CASSHKGPTGQETQYF. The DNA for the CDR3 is TGTGCCAGCAGCCATAAGGGGCCAACAGGGCAAGAGACCCAGTACTTC. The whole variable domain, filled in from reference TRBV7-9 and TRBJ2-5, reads DTGVSQNPRHKITKRGQNVTFRCDPISEHNRLYWYRQTLGQGPEFLTYFQNEAQLEKSRLLSDRFSAERPKGSFSTLEIQRTEQGDSAMYLCASSHKGPTGQETQYFGPGTRLLVL.

This CDR3 reads CAISDGGGSYEQYF. The DNA for the CDR3 is TGTGCCATCAGTGATGGTGGGGGAAGCTACGAGCAGTACTTC. The chain joins TRBV10-3 to TRBJ2-7; perhaps D is TRBD1 or TRBD2 (5 bases each). CDR3 length: 14 amino acids. The ends were cut back, 3 bases at V and 3 bases at J, with 12 bases in the middle. Germline loops: CDR1 ENHRY, CDR2 SYGVKD.

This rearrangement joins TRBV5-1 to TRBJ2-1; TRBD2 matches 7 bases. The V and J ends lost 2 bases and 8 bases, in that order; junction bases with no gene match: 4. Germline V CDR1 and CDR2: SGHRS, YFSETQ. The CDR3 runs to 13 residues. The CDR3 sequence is CASSFGLVHEQFF. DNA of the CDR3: TGCGCCAGCAGCTTCGGACTAGTTCATGAGCAGTTCTTC.